The 7 T cell receptor beta chains listed next were all sequenced from one sample in a study of cytomegalovirus exposure and HLA in healthy donors. Sequencing was performed with immunoSEQ multiplex PCR; in TCRdb, only in-frame clones are kept and a portion is missing. The sample yields about 200,000 clones, less than 85% seen once. The sequencing input was PBMCs. The receptors shown here come from a woman between 18 and 29 years old in good health and CMV-seronegative.

The V gene is TRBV28, the J gene TRBJ1-4; D unresolved. The CDR3 sequence is 15 residues long. Germline V lookup: CDR1 MDHEN, CDR2 SYDVKM. The V gene lost 6 bases and the J gene lost 0 bases, with 11 bases spanning the gap. The CDR3 DNA follows: TGTGCCAGCAGAGGAAGCATCGCAACTAATGAAAAACTGTTTTTT. It codes for CASRGSIATNEKLFF. The full variable domain, with the rest looked up from reference TRBV28 and TRBJ1-4, is DVKVTQSSRYLVKRTGEKVFLECVQDMDHENMFWYRQDPGLGLRLIYFSYDVKMKEKGDIPEGYSVSREKKERFSLILESASTNQTSMYLCASRGSIATNEKLFFGSGTQLSVL.

The chain combines TRBV29-1 with TRBJ2-1, with D tentatively TRBD1 or TRBD2 (6 bases each). This CDR3 is built from 15 residues. Germline assignment: CDR1 SQVTM and CDR2 ANQGSEA. The V end was cut by 4 bases, the J end by 6 bases, with 19 bases between. CDR3 nucleotide sequence: TGCAGCGTTGGAAGGAGGGGGGCCACCGGCAATGAGCAGTTCTTC. Amino acids: CSVGRRGATGNEQFF.

The chain is built from TRBV9 and TRBJ2-6, with TRBD1 as a possible D gene (6 bases). CDR1 and CDR2 (germline): SGDLS, YYNGEE. The CDR3 length is 16 residues. V lost 2 bases to trimming and J lost 0 bases, with 9 bases between them. This CDR3 reads CASSVGALSGANVLTF. Here the CDR3 DNA reads TGTGCCAGCAGCGTGGGGGCCCTCTCTGGGGCCAACGTCCTGACTTTC.

The gene calls are TRBV5-6 and TRBJ1-2; D may be TRBD1 (5 bases). Trimming left V 0 bases short and J 8 bases short, with 20 bases between. CDR3 size: 16 residues. The germline V gene encodes CDR1 SGHDT and CDR2 YYEEEE. Here the CDR3 reads CASSLVGYWDDEGYTF. The CDR3 DNA sequence: TGTGCCAGCAGCTTGGTTGGTTATTGGGACGATGAGGGCTACACCTTC.

V is TRBV28 and J is TRBJ2-5; 9 bases map to TRBD1. The CDR3 spans 16 residues. J was trimmed by 5 bases and V by 2 bases; bases with no gene match: 9. Germline CDR1 reads MDHEN; CDR2 reads SYDVKM. The CDR3 nucleotides read TGTGCCAGCAGTTTAACAGGGGGCAATGTGAGGGAGACCCAGTACTTC. It is translated as CASSLTGGNVRETQYF.

The chain uses TRBV6-1 and TRBJ1-5, with D uncertain. The germline V and J ends were trimmed by 7 bases and 9 bases, with 22 bases remaining between them. In germline, CDR1 is MNHNS, CDR2 SASEGT. There are 15 residues in the CDR3. DNA for the CDR3: TGTGCCAGCACCCGCGGTAGAGTGGGAGAAGGGCCCCAGCATTTT. Its protein product is CASTRGRVGEGPQHF.

This chain uses TRBV19 with TRBJ1-2, with TRBD1 matching 7 bases. The CDR3 totals 14 residues. CDR1 is LNHDA, CDR2 SQIVND, per germline (reference sequence). V trimming: 7 bases; J trimming: 4 bases; junction bases outside the gene matches: 9. CDR3 nucleotide sequence: TGTGCCAGTAACCAAGGGGGCTTAGGCTATGGCTACACCTTC. Encoded protein: CASNQGGLGYGYTF.